The clone carrying this T cell receptor (beta chain) was seen just once. The sample originates from a study of OX40 agonist ivuxolimab in advanced cancers. At the level of the study: In this cohort, patients received ivuxolimab, an agonistic anti-OX40 (CD134) antibody. Patients received intravenous ivuxolimab every 2 weeks at 0.01 to 10 mg/kg. Those treated in dose escalation had hepatocellular carcinoma, melanoma, renal cell cancer or head and neck cancer. Patients with prior anti-PD-1, anti-PD-L1 or anti-CTLA-4 therapy were eligible; approximately 40% had some.

TCRdb's table, derived via immunoSEQ multiplex PCR, lists solely in-frame clones and lacks some. The table has tens of thousands of clones, approximately 88% seen once. The germline V gene has CDR1 MNHNY and CDR2 SVGAGI (reference sequence). Losses at the gene ends were 9 bases for V and 0 bases for J; bases not matched to a gene: 5. CDR3 size: 14 residues. The origin of this receptor is an adult with an advanced solid tumor such as melanoma, head and neck, liver or kidney cancer. This chain links TRBV6-6 with TRBJ2-3; 8 bases agree with TRBD2. The sample was CD4+ or CD8+ T cells sorted from blood, taken in a trial of the OX40 agonist ivuxolimab. The CDR3 region has the DNA TGTGCCAGTCGGCTAGCGGGTAGCACAGATACGCAGTATTTT. Translated: CASRLAGSTDTQYF.